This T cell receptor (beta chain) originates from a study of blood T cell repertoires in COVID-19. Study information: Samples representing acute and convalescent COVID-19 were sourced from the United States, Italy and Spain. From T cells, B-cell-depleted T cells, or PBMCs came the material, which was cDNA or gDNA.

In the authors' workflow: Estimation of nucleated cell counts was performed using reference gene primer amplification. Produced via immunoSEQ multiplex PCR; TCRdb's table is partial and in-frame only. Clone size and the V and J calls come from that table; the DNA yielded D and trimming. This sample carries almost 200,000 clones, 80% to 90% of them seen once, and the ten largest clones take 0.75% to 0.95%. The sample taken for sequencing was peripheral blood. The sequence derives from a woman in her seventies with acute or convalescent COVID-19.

CDR3 in DNA: TGTGCCAGCAGTTTAAGGACAGGGGCTGGGGGCACTGAAGCTTTCTTT. It yields the protein CASSLRTGAGGTEAFF. This sequence joins TRBV27 and TRBJ1-1; 9 bases are a match to TRBD1. Germline assignment: CDR1 MNHEY and CDR2 SMNVEV (reference sequence). With 2 bases clipped from V and 4 bases from J, the junction kept 8 bases outside the gene matches. This CDR3 contains 16 residues.